Here is one TCR beta chain with its context. This sample is part of a study of shared T cell receptors in the human thymus. Data came from immunoSEQ multiplex PCR; TCRdb stores just in-frame clones and leaves some out. The sample lists about 500,000 clones, around 82% occurring once. V lost 0 bases, J lost 0 bases, and 8 bases lay in between. CDR3 length: 16 amino acids. Per the germline V gene, CDR1 is MGHRA and CDR2 is YSYEKL. This sample also appeared in a second study, on human thymus T cells. This second study notes: It was from resections taken during corrective heart surgery that the thymus tissue came. Thymic and blood repertoires appeared to carry a bias in their V and J gene usage.

This receptor was identified in a boy in the first two years of life with a congenital heart defect. The gene calls are TRBV4-1 and TRBJ1-4; D perhaps matches TRBD1 (6 bases). Material for sequencing was thymocytes. The CDR3 DNA sequence: TGCGCCAGCAGCCAAGAGGACAGCTCAACTAATGAAAAACTGTTTTTT. Translating it yields CASSQEDSSTNEKLFF.